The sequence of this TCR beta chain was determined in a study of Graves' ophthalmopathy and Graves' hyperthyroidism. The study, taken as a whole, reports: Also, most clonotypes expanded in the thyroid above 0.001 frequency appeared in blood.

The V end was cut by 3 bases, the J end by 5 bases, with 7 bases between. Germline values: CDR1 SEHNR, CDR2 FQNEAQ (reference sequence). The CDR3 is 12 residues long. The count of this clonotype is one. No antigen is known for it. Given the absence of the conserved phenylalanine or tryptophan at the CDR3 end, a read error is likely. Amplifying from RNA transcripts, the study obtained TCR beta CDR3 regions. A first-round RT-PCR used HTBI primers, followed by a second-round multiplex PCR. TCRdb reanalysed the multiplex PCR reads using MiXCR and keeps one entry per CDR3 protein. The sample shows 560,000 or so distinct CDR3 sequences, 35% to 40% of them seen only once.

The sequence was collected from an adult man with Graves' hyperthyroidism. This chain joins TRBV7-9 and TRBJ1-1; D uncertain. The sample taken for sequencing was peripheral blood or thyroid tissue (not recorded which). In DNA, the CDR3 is TGTGCCAGCAGCTTGGCCGGGACTGAAGCTTTCCTT. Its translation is CASSLAGTEAFL.